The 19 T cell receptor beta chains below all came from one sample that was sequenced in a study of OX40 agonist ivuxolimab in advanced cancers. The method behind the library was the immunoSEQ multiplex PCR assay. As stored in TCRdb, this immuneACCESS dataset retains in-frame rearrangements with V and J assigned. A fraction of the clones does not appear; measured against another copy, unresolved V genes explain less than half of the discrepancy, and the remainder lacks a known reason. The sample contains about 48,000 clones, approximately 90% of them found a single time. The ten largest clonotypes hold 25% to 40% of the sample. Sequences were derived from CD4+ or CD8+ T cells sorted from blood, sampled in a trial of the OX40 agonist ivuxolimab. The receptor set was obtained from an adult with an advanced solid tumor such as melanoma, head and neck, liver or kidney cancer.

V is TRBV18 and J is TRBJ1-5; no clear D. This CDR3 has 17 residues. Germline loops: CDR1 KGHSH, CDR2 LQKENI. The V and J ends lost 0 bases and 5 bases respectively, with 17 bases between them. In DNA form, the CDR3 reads TGTGCCAGCTCACCACCGGCGGCAGAGGAAGGGTATCAGCCCCAGCATTTT. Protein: CASSPPAAEEGYQPQHF.

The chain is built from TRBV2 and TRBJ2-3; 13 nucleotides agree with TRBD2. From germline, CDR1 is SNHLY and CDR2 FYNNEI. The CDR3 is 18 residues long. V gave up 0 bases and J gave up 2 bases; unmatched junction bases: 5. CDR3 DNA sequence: TGTGCCAGCAGTGAAGCGCTTGGGACTAGCGGGGTCACAGATACGCAGTATTTT. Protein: CASSEALGTSGVTDTQYF.

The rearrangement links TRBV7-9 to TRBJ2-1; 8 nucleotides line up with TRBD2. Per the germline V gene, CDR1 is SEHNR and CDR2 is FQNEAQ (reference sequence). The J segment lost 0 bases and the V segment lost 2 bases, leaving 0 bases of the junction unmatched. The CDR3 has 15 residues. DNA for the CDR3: TGTGCCAGCAGCTTAAGCGGGAGCTCCTACAATGAGCAGTTCTTC. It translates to CASSLSGSSYNEQFF.

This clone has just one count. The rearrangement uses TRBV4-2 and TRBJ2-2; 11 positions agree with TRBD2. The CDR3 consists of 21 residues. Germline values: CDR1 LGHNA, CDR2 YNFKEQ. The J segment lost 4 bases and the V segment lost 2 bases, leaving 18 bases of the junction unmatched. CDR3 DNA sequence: TGTGCCAGCAGCCAACCTATCAAACCGGGACTAGCGGTCGTTGGCACCGGGGAGCTGTTTTTT. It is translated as CASSQPIKPGLAVVGTGELFF.

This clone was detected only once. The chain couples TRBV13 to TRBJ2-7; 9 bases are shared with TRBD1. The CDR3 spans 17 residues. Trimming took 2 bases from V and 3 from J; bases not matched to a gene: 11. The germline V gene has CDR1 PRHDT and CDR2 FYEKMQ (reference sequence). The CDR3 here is CASSLWGQGQVNYEQYF. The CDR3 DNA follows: TGTGCCAGCAGCTTATGGGGACAGGGCCAGGTAAACTACGAGCAGTACTTC. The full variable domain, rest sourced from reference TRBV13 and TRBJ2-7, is AAGVIQSPRHLIKEKRETATLKCYPIPRHDTVYWYQQGPGQDPQFLISFYEKMQSDKGSIPDRFSAQQFSDYHSELNMSSLELGDSALYFCASSLWGQGQVNYEQYFGPGTRLTVT.

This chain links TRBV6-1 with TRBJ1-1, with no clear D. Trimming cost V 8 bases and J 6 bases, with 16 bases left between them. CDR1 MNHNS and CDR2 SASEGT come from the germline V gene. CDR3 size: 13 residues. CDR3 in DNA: TGTGCCAGCTACTGGGGAGGCGCCGCTGAAGCTTTCTTT. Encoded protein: CASYWGGAAEAFF.

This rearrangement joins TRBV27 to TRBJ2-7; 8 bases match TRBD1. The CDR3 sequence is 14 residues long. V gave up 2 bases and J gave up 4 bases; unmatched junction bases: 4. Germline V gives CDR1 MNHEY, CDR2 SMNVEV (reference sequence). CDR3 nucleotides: TGTGCCAGCAGTTTAGAGACAGGGGAATACGAGCAGTACTTC. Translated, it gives CASSLETGEYEQYF.

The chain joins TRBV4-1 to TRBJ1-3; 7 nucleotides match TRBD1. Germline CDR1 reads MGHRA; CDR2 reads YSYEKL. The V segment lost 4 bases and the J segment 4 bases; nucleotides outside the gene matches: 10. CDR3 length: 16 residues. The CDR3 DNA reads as TGCGCCAGCAGCCTCCTCCAGGGGGGAAAGGGAAACACCATATATTTT. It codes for CASSLLQGGKGNTIYF.

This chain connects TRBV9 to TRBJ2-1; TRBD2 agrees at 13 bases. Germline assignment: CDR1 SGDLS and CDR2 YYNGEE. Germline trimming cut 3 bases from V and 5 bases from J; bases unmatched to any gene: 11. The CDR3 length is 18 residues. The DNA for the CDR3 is TGTGCCAGCAGCGCGCCCCACATAACTAGCGGGAGGGACAATGAGCAGTTCTTC. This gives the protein CASSAPHITSGRDNEQFF.

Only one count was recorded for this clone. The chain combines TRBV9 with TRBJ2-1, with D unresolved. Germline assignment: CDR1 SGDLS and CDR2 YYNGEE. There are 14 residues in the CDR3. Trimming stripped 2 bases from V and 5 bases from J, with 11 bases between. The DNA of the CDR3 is TGTGCCAGCAGCGTCGGGCTGATTAACAATGAGCAGTTCTTC. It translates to CASSVGLINNEQFF. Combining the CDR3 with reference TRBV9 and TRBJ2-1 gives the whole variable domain DSGVTQTPKHLITATGQRVTLRCSPRSGDLSVYWYQQSLDQGLQFLIQYYNGEERAKGNILERFSAQQFPDLHSELNLSSLELGDSALYFCASSVGLINNEQFFGPGTRLTVL.

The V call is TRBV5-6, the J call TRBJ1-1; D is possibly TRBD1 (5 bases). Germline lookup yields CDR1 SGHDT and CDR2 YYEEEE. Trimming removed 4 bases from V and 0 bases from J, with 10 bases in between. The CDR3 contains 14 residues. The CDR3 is CASSLGTVNTEAFF. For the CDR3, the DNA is TGTGCCAGCAGCCTAGGGACGGTGAACACTGAAGCTTTCTTT.

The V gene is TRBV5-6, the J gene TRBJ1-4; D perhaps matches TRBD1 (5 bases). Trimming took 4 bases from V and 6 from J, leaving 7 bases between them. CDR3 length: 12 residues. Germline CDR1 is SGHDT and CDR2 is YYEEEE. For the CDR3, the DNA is TGTGCCAGCAGCCTGGGGGATGAAAAACTGTTTTTT. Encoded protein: CASSLGDEKLFF.

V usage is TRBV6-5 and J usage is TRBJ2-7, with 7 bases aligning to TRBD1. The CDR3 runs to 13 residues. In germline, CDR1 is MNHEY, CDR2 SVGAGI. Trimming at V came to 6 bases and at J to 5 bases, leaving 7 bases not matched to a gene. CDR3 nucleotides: TGTGCCAGCAGCCGAGGGGGCGGCGACGAGCAGTACTTC. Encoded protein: CASSRGGGDEQYF.

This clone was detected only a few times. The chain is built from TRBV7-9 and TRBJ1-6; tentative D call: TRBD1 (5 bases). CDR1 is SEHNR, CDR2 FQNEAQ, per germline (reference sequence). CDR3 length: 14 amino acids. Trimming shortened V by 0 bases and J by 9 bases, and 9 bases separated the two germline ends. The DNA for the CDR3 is TGTGCCAGCAGCTTAGCGACAGACCCTTCACCCCTCCACTTT. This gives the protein CASSLATDPSPLHF.

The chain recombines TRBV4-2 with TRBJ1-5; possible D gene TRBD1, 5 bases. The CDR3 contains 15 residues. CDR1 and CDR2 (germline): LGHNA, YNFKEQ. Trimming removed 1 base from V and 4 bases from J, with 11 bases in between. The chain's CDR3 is CASSQVATANQPQHF. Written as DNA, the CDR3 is TGTGCCAGCAGCCAAGTTGCGACAGCTAATCAGCCCCAGCATTTT.

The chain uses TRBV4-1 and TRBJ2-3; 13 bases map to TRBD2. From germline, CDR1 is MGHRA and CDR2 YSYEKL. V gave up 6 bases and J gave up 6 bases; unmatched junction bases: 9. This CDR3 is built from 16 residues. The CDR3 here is CASSFGLAGVGDTQYF. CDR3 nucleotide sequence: TGCGCCAGCAGTTTTGGACTAGCGGGGGTTGGGGATACGCAGTATTTT.

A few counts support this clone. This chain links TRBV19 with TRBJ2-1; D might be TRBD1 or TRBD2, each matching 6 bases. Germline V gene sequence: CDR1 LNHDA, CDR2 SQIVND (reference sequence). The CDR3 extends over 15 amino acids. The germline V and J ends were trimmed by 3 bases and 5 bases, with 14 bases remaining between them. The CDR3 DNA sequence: TGTGCCAGTAGTATCGGGGGCGGAGGGGACAATGAGCAGTTCTTC. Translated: CASSIGGGGDNEQFF.

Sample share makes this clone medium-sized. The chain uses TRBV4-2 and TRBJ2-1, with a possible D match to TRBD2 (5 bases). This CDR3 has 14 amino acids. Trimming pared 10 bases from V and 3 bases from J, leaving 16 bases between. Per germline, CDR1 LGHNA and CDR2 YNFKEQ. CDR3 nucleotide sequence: TGTGCCATAACGCGGGCGAGCGACTACAATGAGCAGTTCTTC. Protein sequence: CAITRASDYNEQFF.

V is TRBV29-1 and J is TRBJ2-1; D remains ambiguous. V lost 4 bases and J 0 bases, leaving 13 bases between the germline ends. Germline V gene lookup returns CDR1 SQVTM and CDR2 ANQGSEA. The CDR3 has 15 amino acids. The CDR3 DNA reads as TGCAGCGTTGTAAGACTCCAAAGCTCCTACAATGAGCAGTTCTTC. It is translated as CSVVRLQSSYNEQFF.